Included here is one T cell receptor beta chain sequence, with context. The data are from a study of cytomegalovirus exposure and HLA in healthy donors. Measured with immunoSEQ multiplex PCR; TCRdb has only the in-frame clones, and not every one. The sample includes approximately 190,000 clones, 65% to 90% of them seen just once. Trimming took 5 bases from V and 1 from J, leaving 8 bases between them. The germline CDR1 and CDR2 sequences are SGHVS and FQNEAQ. This CDR3 is 13 amino acids long. The sequence was obtained from a woman aged 25 to 45 in good health and CMV-seropositive. Material: PBMCs. This chain connects TRBV7-8 to TRBJ1-2; no reliable D call. CDR3 DNA sequence: TGTGCCAGCAGCAGAACACGTAACTATGGCTACACCTTC. It specifies CASSRTRNYGYTF.